Listed below are T cell receptor beta chains from one sample, sequenced in a study of T cell changes during pregnancy in multiple sclerosis. TCRdb's table, derived via immunoSEQ multiplex PCR, lists solely in-frame clones and lacks some. The profile shows around 72,000 clones, more than 90% of them singletons. The sample in question was peripheral blood, obtained in the second trimester of pregnancy. The receptors derive from a female donor in good health, enrolled as a control in a pregnancy study. Each CDR3 is given with its conserved first and last residue. The order of the fields is CDR3 protein, CDR3 DNA, clone size, J gene, V gene, D gene. A D gene is named only where the DNA matches it firmly. Clone sizes are given selectively: once, few, many, or a class where the clone is expanded.

CDR3aa: CASRPGQGNQPQHF
CDR3nt: TGTGCCAGCAGACCAGGACAGGGAAATCAGCCCCAGCATTTT
abundance: -
j_gene: TRBJ1-5
v_gene: TRBV6-1
d_gene: TRBD1

CDR3aa: CASSSRDRVNEKLFF
CDR3nt: TGTGCCAGCAGCTCCCGGGACAGGGTTAATGAAAAACTGTTTTTT
abundance: -
j_gene: TRBJ1-4
v_gene: TRBV5-4
d_gene: TRBD1

CDR3aa: CSTWDSPGTQYF
CDR3nt: TGCAGCACCTGGGACAGCCCGGGGACCCAGTACTTC
abundance: -
j_gene: TRBJ2-5
v_gene: TRBV29-1
d_gene: TRBD1

CDR3aa: CASSTDTLEQYF
CDR3nt: TGTGCCAGCAGTACTGACACCCTCGAGCAGTACTTC
abundance: -
j_gene: TRBJ2-7
v_gene: TRBV2
d_gene: -

CDR3aa: CASSVAPNTEAFF
CDR3nt: TGTGCCAGCAGCGTAGCTCCGAACACTGAAGCTTTCTTT
abundance: -
j_gene: TRBJ1-1
v_gene: TRBV9
d_gene: -

CDR3aa: CASSPVSTGGRYNEQFF
CDR3nt: TGTGCCAGCTCACCGGTGTCAACAGGGGGCCGGTACAATGAGCAGTTCTTC
abundance: -
j_gene: TRBJ2-1
v_gene: TRBV18
d_gene: TRBD1

CDR3aa: CASSSMTGSGNTIYF
CDR3nt: TGTGCCAGCAGCAGCATGACAGGCTCTGGAAACACCATATATTTT
abundance: -
j_gene: TRBJ1-3
v_gene: TRBV9
d_gene: -

CDR3aa: CASSLIAGGFGETQYF
CDR3nt: TGTGCCAGCAGCTTAATAGCGGGGGGCTTTGGGGAGACCCAGTACTTC
abundance: -
j_gene: TRBJ2-5
v_gene: TRBV11-2
d_gene: TRBD2

CDR3aa: CASIDTGELFF
CDR3nt: TGTGCCAGCATAGACACCGGGGAGCTGTTTTTT
abundance: -
j_gene: TRBJ2-2
v_gene: TRBV6-6
d_gene: -

CDR3aa: CASSVTAGTEAFF
CDR3nt: TGTGCCAGCAGCGTCACAGCCGGCACTGAAGCTTTCTTT
abundance: once
j_gene: TRBJ1-1
v_gene: TRBV9
d_gene: -

CDR3aa: CASSIGFGGHQETQYF
CDR3nt: TGTGCCAGTAGTATAGGATTCGGGGGGCATCAAGAGACCCAGTACTTC
abundance: -
j_gene: TRBJ2-5
v_gene: TRBV19
d_gene: -

CDR3aa: CASSFPDRGLDEQYF
CDR3nt: TGTGCCAGCAGCTTCCCGGACAGGGGCTTGGACGAGCAGTACTTC
abundance: -
j_gene: TRBJ2-7
v_gene: TRBV7-9
d_gene: TRBD1

CDR3aa: CASSQPPGQGMSINSPLHF
CDR3nt: TGCGCCAGCAGCCAACCACCGGGACAGGGGATGTCGATAAATTCACCCCTCCACTTT
abundance: -
j_gene: TRBJ1-6
v_gene: TRBV4-1
d_gene: TRBD1

CDR3aa: CASSQVSETALYGYTF
CDR3nt: TGTGCCAGCAGCCAAGTCTCGGAGACAGCTCTCTATGGCTACACCTTC
abundance: -
j_gene: TRBJ1-2
v_gene: TRBV4-2
d_gene: -

CDR3aa: CASSVSGTSSEKLFF
CDR3nt: TGTGCCAGCAGCGTGTCCGGGACAAGCTCTGAAAAACTGTTTTTT
abundance: -
j_gene: TRBJ1-4
v_gene: TRBV9
d_gene: -

CDR3aa: CASSLSRASGANVLTF
CDR3nt: TGTGCCAGCAGCTTAAGTCGCGCCTCTGGGGCCAACGTCCTGACTTTC
abundance: -
j_gene: TRBJ2-6
v_gene: TRBV7-3
d_gene: -

CDR3aa: CASSVGSTAGDAGGTQYF
CDR3nt: TGTGCCAGCAGCGTAGGGTCCACAGCGGGGGACGCGGGGGGTACGCAGTATTTT
abundance: -
j_gene: TRBJ2-3
v_gene: TRBV9
d_gene: TRBD2

CDR3aa: CASSLGQVFSGNTIYF
CDR3nt: TGTGCCAGCAGCCTGGGACAGGTCTTCTCTGGAAACACCATATATTTT
abundance: -
j_gene: TRBJ1-3
v_gene: TRBV7-2
d_gene: TRBD1

CDR3aa: CASSQVRGRDSNQPQHF
CDR3nt: TGTGCCAGCAGCCAAGTCAGGGGGCGAGATAGCAATCAGCCCCAGCATTTT
abundance: -
j_gene: TRBJ1-5
v_gene: TRBV4-2
d_gene: TRBD1

CDR3aa: CASSRDRNYEQYF
CDR3nt: TGTGCCAGCAGCCGGGACAGAAACTACGAGCAGTACTTC
abundance: -
j_gene: TRBJ2-7
v_gene: TRBV5-4
d_gene: TRBD1

CDR3aa: CASGRGNYGYTF
CDR3nt: TGTGCCAGCGGAAGAGGTAACTATGGCTACACCTTC
abundance: -
j_gene: TRBJ1-2
v_gene: TRBV28
d_gene: -

CDR3aa: CASSEAYRGLNTEAFF
CDR3nt: TGTGCCAGCAGTGAAGCATACAGGGGGCTGAACACTGAAGCTTTCTTT
abundance: -
j_gene: TRBJ1-1
v_gene: TRBV6-1
d_gene: TRBD1

CDR3aa: CSARGHNEQFF
CDR3nt: TGCAGTGCTAGGGGGCACAATGAGCAGTTCTTC
abundance: -
j_gene: TRBJ2-1
v_gene: TRBV20-1
d_gene: -

CDR3aa: CASRTTGSNQPQHF
CDR3nt: TGTGCCAGTAGGACGACAGGTAGCAATCAGCCCCAGCATTTT
abundance: few
j_gene: TRBJ1-5
v_gene: TRBV19
d_gene: -

CDR3aa: CASSFPRTADGYTF
CDR3nt: TGTGCCAGCAGCTTCCCTAGGACAGCGGATGGCTACACCTTC
abundance: -
j_gene: TRBJ1-2
v_gene: TRBV11-2
d_gene: -

CDR3aa: CASSSSNLRVNTEAFF
CDR3nt: TGTGCCAGCAGCTCGTCAAACCTCAGGGTGAACACTGAAGCTTTCTTT
abundance: -
j_gene: TRBJ1-1
v_gene: TRBV7-2
d_gene: -

CDR3aa: CASAIGRAGNQPQHF
CDR3nt: TGTGCCAGTGCCATAGGCAGGGCAGGCAATCAGCCCCAGCATTTT
abundance: -
j_gene: TRBJ1-5
v_gene: TRBV19
d_gene: -

CDR3aa: CASSDLADSYEQYF
CDR3nt: TGTGCCAGCAGTGACCTAGCGGATTCCTACGAGCAGTACTTC
abundance: -
j_gene: TRBJ2-7
v_gene: TRBV2
d_gene: TRBD2

CDR3aa: CASSMEGQPQHF
CDR3nt: TGTGCCAGTAGTATGGAGGGACAGCCCCAGCATTTT
abundance: -
j_gene: TRBJ1-5
v_gene: TRBV19
d_gene: -

CDR3aa: CASSSSQGSAQETQYF
CDR3nt: TGTGCCAGCAGCTCCTCACAGGGGTCAGCTCAAGAGACCCAGTACTTC
abundance: -
j_gene: TRBJ2-5
v_gene: TRBV5-6
d_gene: TRBD1

CDR3aa: CASSYGGVGGNTIYF
CDR3nt: TGTGCCAGCAGTTATGGGGGGGTCGGTGGAAACACCATATATTTT
abundance: -
j_gene: TRBJ1-3
v_gene: TRBV6-5
d_gene: -

CDR3aa: CASREGYTF
CDR3nt: TGTGCCAGCAGGGAGGGCTACACCTTC
abundance: once
j_gene: TRBJ1-2
v_gene: TRBV13
d_gene: -

CDR3aa: CASSQKGSGGAYNEQFF
CDR3nt: TGCGCCAGCAGCCAAAAGGGTAGCGGGGGGGCCTACAATGAGCAGTTCTTC
abundance: -
j_gene: TRBJ2-1
v_gene: TRBV4-1
d_gene: TRBD2

CDR3aa: CASSQDLSSGNTIYF
CDR3nt: TGCGCCAGCAGCCAAGATCTGAGCTCTGGAAACACCATATATTTT
abundance: -
j_gene: TRBJ1-3
v_gene: TRBV4-3
d_gene: -

CDR3aa: CASSPRGGTEAFF
CDR3nt: TGTGCCAGCTCACCAAGGGGGGGGACTGAAGCTTTCTTT
abundance: -
j_gene: TRBJ1-1
v_gene: TRBV18
d_gene: -

CDR3aa: CASSSDPAGVFYEQYF
CDR3nt: TGTGCCAGCAGCTCCGATCCAGCGGGGGTGTTCTACGAGCAGTACTTC
abundance: -
j_gene: TRBJ2-7
v_gene: TRBV11-2
d_gene: TRBD2

CDR3aa: CASSPRTGMGNQPQHF
CDR3nt: TGTGCCAGCAGTCCTCGGACAGGGATGGGCAATCAGCCCCAGCATTTT
abundance: -
j_gene: TRBJ1-5
v_gene: TRBV28
d_gene: TRBD1